A single T cell receptor beta chain is shown here with its context. Its antigen is not identified. This sample is drawn from a study of liver allograft versus peripheral blood T cells. Study information: Comparing T cell receptor repertoires in transplanted livers with those in recipients' peripheral blood was part of the design.

CDR3 size: 15 residues. V was trimmed by 0 bases and J by 0 bases, leaving 9 bases between them. The germline V gene encodes CDR1 PRHDT and CDR2 FYEKMQ (reference sequence). TCRdb recomputed calls from the reads with MiXCR, one row per CDR3 protein. This table holds fewer than 9,500 distinct CDR3 sequences, roughly 20% found once. Overall study findings and caveats: Reportedly, liver allograft T cell receptor repertoires differed from peripheral blood ones.

The V and J genes are TRBV13 and TRBJ2-7; TRBD1 might be the D (5 bases). This TCR was recovered from a human patient who had a liver transplant. Some T cells may have originated in the graft donor. The CDR3 loop reads CASSLGQVSSYEQYF. The CDR3 DNA reads TGTGCCAGCAGCTTAGGACAGGTGAGCTCCTACGAGCAGTACTTC.